This T cell receptor (beta chain) was obtained from a study of response to subunit inactivated influenza vaccine. Notes on the study in general: The authors offered the suggestion that each seasonal influenza vaccination recruits few new T cells.

The sample holds many counts of this clonotype. Its specificity is not known. Via MiXCR, TCRdb re-called the RT-PCR reads, giving one row per CDR3 protein. The data show roughly 460,000 distinct CDR3 sequences, about 10% seen once. This CDR3 has 15 amino acids. V was clipped by 0 bases and J by 1 base, with 9 bases between them. Germline V gives CDR1 SGHVS, CDR2 FQNEAQ. The chain uses TRBV7-8 and TRBJ2-5; D is ambiguous. The sequence was obtained from a man over 45 who received an inactivated influenza vaccine. The sequencing here drew on PBMCs from blood, taken roughly 48 days after vaccination. CDR3 region: CASSLAPTFQETQYF. CDR3 DNA: TGTGCCAGCAGCTTAGCGCCCACTTTCCAAGAGACCCAGTACTTC.